The entry below gives a single TCR beta chain sequence along with its context. Its binding antigen is unknown. The input lacks base qualities; no much larger clone sits a single base away. This entry is derived from a study of blood T cell repertoires in COVID-19 (dated by TCRdb to about 2020). Turning to the overall study: Collaborator samples came from the United States, Italy and Spain and covered acute and convalescent phases of COVID-19. The repertoires were made available in a free public database intended to serve as a resource for research on the immune response to SARS-CoV-2. The sample metadata nearly always contained a de-identified subject ID, COVID-19 status, age in years and sex. The samples were drawn from two sources: the first 160 participants of the ongoing ImmuneRACE study, and over 950 subjects contributed by 6 global collaborators. The prospective study material was composed of cDNA or gDNA derived from T cells, B-cell-depleted T cells, or PBMCs. Where available, HLA class I and class II types were obtained from metadata supplied by the sample provider rather than from assay-based typing. Deeply sampled blood TCRbeta repertoires from subjects exposed to, actively infected with, or recovered from COVID-19 were included in the dataset.

TCRbeta CDR3 regions were amplified from genomic DNA by means of the immunoSEQ Assay, a bias-controlled multiplex PCR. In the authors' own workflow: Within the assay, amplification of reference gene primers was used to estimate how many nucleated cells each sample contained. To quantify the absolute abundance of each unique TCRbeta CDR3 rearrangement, sequence reads were collapsed and filtered. For each sample, productive Simpson clonality was calculated by taking the square root of Simpson's diversity index across productive rearrangements. TCRdb re-hosts the immuneACCESS table, in-frame sequences only. Its copies lack some clones; in the studies checked, an unresolved V gene accounts for under half of them, and the cause for the rest is not known. That table is the source of V, J and clone size, and D and trimming were worked out from the DNA. The sample data list approximately 150,000 clones, and around 84% of these were observed just once. Together, the top ten hold 7% to 10% of the sample.

From a lookup of the germline V gene, CDR1 and CDR2 are ENHRY and SYGVKD. The junction shows trimming of 11 bases on V and 6 bases on J, and the gene matches do not reach 8 bases of it. The CDR3 numbers 13 residues from cysteine through phenylalanine. Only the CDR3 part of the read is kept: 39 bases, read in frame from the first base. Findings and caveats that apply to the study as a whole: How much clinical and demographic metadata was included differed by source and by participant, and the metadata was provided uncurated.

Whole blood was collected in K2EDTA tubes by collaborating institutions according to the institutions' own protocols. For TCRbeta analysis, collaborators shipped samples in one of three forms: frozen whole blood, isolated PBMCs, or DNA extracted from either of those sample types. Sequences were obtained from peripheral blood. The sequence derives from a woman aged 55-70 years with acute or convalescent COVID-19. Recombination linked TRBV10-3 to TRBJ2-1; TRBD2 fits 9 bases in the junction. The sequence in DNA is TGTGCCTCAGCGGGGGGACCCGGCAATGAGCAGTTCTTC. Its translation reads: CASAGGPGNEQFF.